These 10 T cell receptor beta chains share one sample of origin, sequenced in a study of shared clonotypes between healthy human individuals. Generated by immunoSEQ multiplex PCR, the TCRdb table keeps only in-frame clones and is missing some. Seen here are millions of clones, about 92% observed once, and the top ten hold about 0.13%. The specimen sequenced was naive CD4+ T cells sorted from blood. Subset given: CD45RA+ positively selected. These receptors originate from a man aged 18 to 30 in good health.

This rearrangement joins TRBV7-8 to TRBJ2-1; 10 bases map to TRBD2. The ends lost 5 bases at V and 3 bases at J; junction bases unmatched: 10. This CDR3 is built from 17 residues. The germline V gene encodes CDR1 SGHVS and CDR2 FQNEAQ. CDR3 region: CASSRELAGTNYNEQFF. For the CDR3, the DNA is TGTGCCAGCAGCAGAGAACTAGCGGGAACTAACTACAATGAGCAGTTCTTC.

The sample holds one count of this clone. The DNA for the CDR3 is TGTGCCAGCAGTTTTACCTTAAGGGAGTGGCAGCCCCAGTATTTT. Protein product: CASSFTLREWQPQYF. The chain links TRBV28 to TRBJ1-5; possibly TRBD2 for D (5 bases). The J call is uncertain, as TRBJ2-3 better fits the DNA end. This CDR3 contains 15 residues. Germline CDR1 MDHEN, CDR2 SYDVKM.

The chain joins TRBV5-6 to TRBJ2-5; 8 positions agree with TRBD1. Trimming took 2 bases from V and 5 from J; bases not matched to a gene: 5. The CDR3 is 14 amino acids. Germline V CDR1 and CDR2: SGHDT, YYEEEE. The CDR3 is CASSLAGGTETQYF. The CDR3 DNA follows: TGTGCCAGCAGCTTAGCAGGGGGCACGGAGACCCAGTACTTC. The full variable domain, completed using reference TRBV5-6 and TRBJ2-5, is DAGVTQSPTHLIKTRGQQVTLRCSPKSGHDTVSWYQQALGQGPQFIFQYYEEEERQRGNFPDRFSGHQFPNYSSELNVNALLLGDSALYLCASSLAGGTETQYFGPGTRLLVL.

The CDR3 bases are TGTGCCAGCAGTTACCTCTCTAGCGGGAGGTCAGATACGCAGTATTTT. This translates into CASSYLSSGRSDTQYF. This sequence joins TRBV6-5 and TRBJ2-3; 11 nucleotides match TRBD2. The CDR3 is 16 residues long. The germline gives CDR1 MNHEY, CDR2 SVGAGI. The V segment lost 2 bases and the J segment 4 bases; nucleotides outside the gene matches: 5.

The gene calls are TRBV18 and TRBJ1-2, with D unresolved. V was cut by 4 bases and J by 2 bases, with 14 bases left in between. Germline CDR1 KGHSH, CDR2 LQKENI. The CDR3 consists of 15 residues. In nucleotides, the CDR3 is TGTGCCAGCTCACTCGCCACGGACGTCAACTATGGCTACACCTTC. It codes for CASSLATDVNYGYTF.

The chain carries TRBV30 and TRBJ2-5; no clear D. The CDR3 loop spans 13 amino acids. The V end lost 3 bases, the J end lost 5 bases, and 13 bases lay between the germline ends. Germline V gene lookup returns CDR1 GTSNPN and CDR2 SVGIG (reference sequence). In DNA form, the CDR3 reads TGTGCCTGGAGCCCTACCGTCCTGGAGACCCAGTACTTC. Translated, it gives CAWSPTVLETQYF.

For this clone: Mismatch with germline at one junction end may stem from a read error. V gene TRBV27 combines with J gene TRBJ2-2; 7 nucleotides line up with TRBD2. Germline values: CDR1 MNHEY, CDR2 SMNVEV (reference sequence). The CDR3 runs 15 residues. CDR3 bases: TGTGCCAGCAGTTTGTCCGGGACTAAACACCGGGGAGCTGTTTTT. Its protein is CASSLSGTKHRGAVF.

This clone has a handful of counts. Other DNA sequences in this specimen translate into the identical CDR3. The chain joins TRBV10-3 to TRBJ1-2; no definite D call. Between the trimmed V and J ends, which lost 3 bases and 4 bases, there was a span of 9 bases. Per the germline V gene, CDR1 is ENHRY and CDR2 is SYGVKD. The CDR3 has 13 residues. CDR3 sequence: CAISEGASYGYTF. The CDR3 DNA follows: TGTGCCATCAGTGAAGGTGCCAGCTATGGCTACACCTTC.

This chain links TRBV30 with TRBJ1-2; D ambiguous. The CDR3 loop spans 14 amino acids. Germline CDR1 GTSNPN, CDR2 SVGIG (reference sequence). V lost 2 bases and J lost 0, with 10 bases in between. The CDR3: CAWSRTQANYGYTF. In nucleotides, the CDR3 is TGTGCCTGGAGTCGGACGCAAGCTAACTATGGCTACACCTTC.

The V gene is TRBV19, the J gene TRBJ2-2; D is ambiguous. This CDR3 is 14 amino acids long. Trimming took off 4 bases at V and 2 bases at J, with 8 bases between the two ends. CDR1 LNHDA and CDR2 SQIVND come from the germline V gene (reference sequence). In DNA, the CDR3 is TGTGCCAGTAGTACGACACGTAACACCGGGGAGCTGTTTTTT. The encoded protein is CASSTTRNTGELFF.